A single sample is the source of the 30 T cell receptor beta chains below, sequenced in a study of response to subunit inactivated influenza vaccine. TCRdb re-derived calls from the RT-PCR reads in MiXCR, one entry per CDR3 protein. The sample lists fewer than 700,000 distinct CDR3 sequences; 10% to 15% were seen once. The material was PBMCs from blood, obtained 40 to 50 days after vaccination. These receptors were obtained from a man aged 50 to 60 who received an inactivated influenza vaccine.

The gene calls are TRBV4-1 and TRBJ2-1; D is perhaps TRBD2 (5 bases). V was trimmed by 0 bases and J by 6 bases, leaving 12 bases between them. This CDR3 has 15 residues. The germline V gene has CDR1 MGHRA and CDR2 YSYEKL. CDR3 in amino acids: CASSQELTTTNEQFF. For the CDR3, the DNA is TGCGCCAGCAGCCAAGAGCTGACTACGACCAATGAGCAGTTCTTC.

The rearrangement links TRBV6-1 to TRBJ1-2, with TRBD1 matching over 11 bases. CDR1 MNHNS and CDR2 SASEGT come from the germline V gene. The CDR3 totals 15 residues. The trim removed 6 bases at V and 4 bases at J, leaving 7 bases unmatched. The CDR3 here is CASRSGTGGSYGYTF. The CDR3 nucleotides are TGTGCCAGCAGGTCCGGGACAGGGGGTTCCTATGGCTACACCTTC.

The rearrangement links TRBV7-2 to TRBJ2-7; the match to TRBD2 covers 7 bases. CDR3 length: 13 amino acids. The germline CDR1 and CDR2 sequences are SGHTA and FQGNSA. Unmatched junction bases numbered 6, after V lost 5 bases and J lost 5 bases. The CDR3 DNA sequence: TGTGCCAGCAGCCCGACTAGCTTCCACGAGCAGTACTTC. It translates to CASSPTSFHEQYF.

This clonotype was observed a handful of times. The V call is TRBV20-1, the J call TRBJ2-5, with TRBD2 matching over 11 bases. The J segment lost 2 bases and the V segment lost 7 bases, leaving 3 bases of the junction unmatched. This CDR3 comprises 13 residues. Germline CDR1 is DFQATT and CDR2 is SNEGSKA (reference sequence). CDR3 sequence reads: CSVLAGGQETQYF. The CDR3 DNA reads TGCAGTGTTCTAGCGGGGGGACAAGAGACCCAGTACTTC.

The rearrangement uses TRBV7-8 and TRBJ1-5, with D possibly matching TRBD1 (5 bases). This CDR3 is built from 16 residues. Germline-derived CDR1 and CDR2 are SGHVS and FQNEAQ. Trimming cost V 1 base and J 0 bases, with 10 bases left between them. The CDR3, as DNA: TGTGCCAGCAGCTTAGAGGGGAGCTATAGCAATCAGCCCCAGCATTTT. Translating gives CASSLEGSYSNQPQHF.

The chain has TRBV2 and TRBJ2-6; 10 bases align to TRBD1. V was clipped by 4 bases and J by 1 base; unmatched bases: 16. CDR3 length: 21 amino acids. Germline-derived CDR1 and CDR2 are SNHLY and FYNNEI. The CDR3 coding sequence is TGTGCCAGCAGTGTCAGCCGGGACAGGGGAAGGAGGGGATCTGGGGCCAACGTCCTGACTTTC. Translation gives CASSVSRDRGRRGSGANVLTF. The variable domain in full, with the rest retrieved from reference TRBV2 and TRBJ2-6, is EPEVTQTPSHQVTQMGQEVILRCVPISNHLYFYWYRQILGQKVEFLVSFYNNEISEKSEIFDDQFSVERPDGSNFTLKIRSTKLEDSAMYFCASSVSRDRGRRGSGANVLTFGAGSRLTVL.

This chain links TRBV6-4 with TRBJ2-1; D perhaps matches TRBD2 (6 bases). Germline loops: CDR1 MRHNA, CDR2 SNTAGT. The CDR3 is made up of 15 amino acids. The V and J ends lost 2 bases and 0 bases respectively, with 8 bases between them. As DNA, the CDR3 is TGTGCCAGCAGTGACGGGCGGGGCTCCTACAATGAGCAGTTCTTC. Encoded protein: CASSDGRGSYNEQFF.

This clonotype was counted between two and nine times. This chain links TRBV20-1 with TRBJ2-4; D not resolved. Trimming took 0 bases from V and 0 from J, leaving 3 bases between them. This CDR3 region has 13 residues. CDR1 is DFQATT, CDR2 SNEGSKA, per germline (reference sequence). In DNA, the CDR3 is TGCAGTGCTAGAGAACTAGCCAAAAACATTCAGTACTTC. This sequence encodes CSARELAKNIQYF.

V gene TRBV20-1 combines with J gene TRBJ2-7; perhaps TRBD2 as D (6 bases). Looked up from germline, CDR1 is DFQATT and CDR2 is SNEGSKA (reference sequence). This CDR3 is 15 amino acids long. Between the trimmed V and J ends, which lost 1 base and 1 base, there was a span of 14 bases. CDR3 region: CSARALREPSYEQYF. The DNA of the CDR3 is TGCAGTGCTAGAGCCCTACGGGAGCCGTCCTACGAGCAGTACTTC.

This clonotype was detected a few times. The chain joins TRBV11-2 to TRBJ1-5; D gene uncertain. V lost 5 bases, J lost 6 bases, and 11 bases lay in between. Germline V gene data show CDR1 as SGHAT and CDR2 as FQNNGV. The CDR3 contains 13 residues. CDR3 sequence: CASSQGISQPQHF. CDR3 bases: TGTGCCAGCAGCCAAGGGATTAGTCAGCCCCAGCATTTT.

This clonotype occurred many times. This chain uses TRBV28 with TRBJ2-5; D is undetermined. With 6 bases removed from V and 5 bases from J, the gap between germline ends came to 13 bases. Per germline, CDR1 MDHEN and CDR2 SYDVKM. The CDR3 has 13 residues. DNA of the CDR3: TGTGCCAGCAGCCTTTCGCACGGCGAGACCCAGTACTTC. Its protein product is CASSLSHGETQYF.

The rearrangement joins TRBV20-1 to TRBJ1-2; the D is unclear. The V and J ends lost 5 bases and 6 bases respectively, with 10 bases between them. The CDR3 consists of 11 residues. The germline gives CDR1 DFQATT, CDR2 SNEGSKA (reference sequence). The CDR3 nucleotides are TGCAGTGCTGGGCGTTCGGATGGCTACACCTTC. Protein sequence: CSAGRSDGYTF.

The chain uses TRBV7-9 and TRBJ1-1; D is perhaps TRBD1 (6 bases). The CDR3 is made up of 14 amino acids. V lost 4 bases and J 5 bases, leaving 14 bases between the germline ends. The germline V gene has CDR1 SEHNR and CDR2 FQNEAQ (reference sequence). The CDR3 loop is CASSSETGLTEAFF. In DNA, the CDR3 is TGTGCCAGCAGCTCAGAGACAGGATTAACTGAAGCTTTCTTT.

This clonotype was detected a few times. This rearrangement joins TRBV4-2 to TRBJ2-7; 15 bases are shared with TRBD2. Germline-derived CDR1 and CDR2 are LGHNA and YNFKEQ. Trimming removed 4 bases from V and 0 bases from J; junction bases left unmatched: 10. CDR3 length: 19 residues. CDR3 sequence: CASSPNIGTSGRSSYEQYF. The CDR3 nucleotides are TGTGCCAGCAGCCCCAATATCGGGACTAGCGGGAGGAGCTCCTACGAGCAGTACTTC.

The gene calls are TRBV24-1 and TRBJ2-7, with D uncertain. CDR1 is KGHDR and CDR2 is SFDVKD in the germline V gene. The CDR3 contains 16 residues. The V end was cut by 2 bases, the J end by 0 bases, with 13 bases between. The CDR3 DNA reads TGTGCCACCAGTGATTCTCGCCGGCCCCGCTCCTACGAGCAGTACTTC. It codes for CATSDSRRPRSYEQYF.

This clonotype turned up a few times. The chain employs TRBV4-1 and TRBJ2-1, with 16 nucleotides matching TRBD2. There are 20 residues in the CDR3. Germline V CDR1 and CDR2: MGHRA, YSYEKL. V lost 0 bases and J lost 1; bases outside the gene matches: 6. The CDR3 nucleotides are TGCGCCAGCAGCCAAGAGGGACTAGCGGGAGGGCCTCCATCCTACAATGAGCAGTTCTTC. Protein sequence: CASSQEGLAGGPPSYNEQFF.

This clonotype was picked up a small number of times. The DNA of the CDR3 is TGTGCCAGCAGCTCTCTAGAGTCTGGGGCCAACGTCCTGACTTTC. This translates into CASSSLESGANVLTF. The rearrangement joins TRBV7-3 to TRBJ2-6; D gene ambiguous. Germline V gives CDR1 SGHTA, CDR2 FQGTGA. V lost 4 bases and J lost 1, with 8 bases in between. CDR3 length equals 15 residues. The entire variable domain, with the rest obtained from reference TRBV7-3 and TRBJ2-6, is as follows: GAGVSQTPSNKVTEKGKYVELRCDPISGHTALYWYRQSLGQGPEFLIYFQGTGAADDSGLPNDRFFAVRPEGSVSTLKIQRTERGDSAVYLCASSSLESGANVLTFGAGSRLTVL.

V usage is TRBV5-1 and J usage is TRBJ2-6; D unresolved. The CDR3 length is 14 residues. V lost 6 bases and J lost 0, with 7 bases in between. The germline CDR1 and CDR2 sequences are SGHRS and YFSETQ. The CDR3 spells CASTEVSGANVLTF. CDR3 DNA: TGCGCCAGCACTGAGGTCTCTGGGGCCAACGTCCTGACTTTC.

This rearrangement joins TRBV4-1 to TRBJ2-7, with D uncertain. The CDR3 spans 14 residues. CDR1 and CDR2 from the germline V gene are MGHRA and YSYEKL. Trimming shortened V by 0 bases and J by 4 bases, and 10 bases separated the two germline ends. The CDR3, as DNA: TGCGCCAGCAGCCAAGATTTTGGCCTATACGAGCAGTACTTC. Residues: CASSQDFGLYEQYF.

This clonotype came up a few times. The gene calls are TRBV4-1 and TRBJ2-3, with D unresolved. The CDR3 has 13 amino acids. The germline gives CDR1 MGHRA, CDR2 YSYEKL. V lost 0 bases to trimming and J lost 3 bases, with 4 bases between them. The CDR3 sequence: CASSQEGTDTQYF. CDR3 DNA: TGCGCCAGCAGCCAAGAGGGGACAGATACGCAGTATTTT.

This clonotype was seen a few times. J is TRBJ2-3 and V is TRBV29-1, with D unclear. V gave up 5 bases and J gave up 5 bases, with 26 bases separating them. The CDR3 has 17 residues. Germline V gene lookup returns CDR1 SQVTM and CDR2 ANQGSEA. This CDR3 reads CSVLFFGDQPRIDTQYF. For the CDR3, the DNA is TGCAGCGTTCTTTTTTTTGGGGATCAGCCTAGGATAGATACGCAGTATTTT.

On this clonotype: Its ends do not fully match the called genes, so a read error is possible. DNA for the CDR3: TGCAGTGCTAGCTTTCGCGGGATCCAAAACTCTGGCTACACCTTC. Amino acids: CSASFRGIQNSGYTF. The rearrangement links TRBV20-1 to TRBJ1-2; D not resolved. This CDR3 is built from 15 residues. In germline, CDR1 is DFQATT, CDR2 SNEGSKA (reference sequence).

The chain couples TRBV10-2 to TRBJ2-1; 14 bases match TRBD2. The junction had 9 bases not matched to a gene; V was cut back by 0 bases and J by 8 bases. CDR3 length: 18 amino acids. Germline V gene lookup returns CDR1 WSHSY and CDR2 SAAADI. CDR3: CASSESKGLAGVWDEQFF. The CDR3 bases are TGCGCCAGCAGTGAGTCTAAGGGACTAGCGGGAGTTTGGGATGAGCAGTTCTTC.

The CDR3 nucleotides are TGCAGTGCGGCCGGGAGCCGGATGGACGGCTACACCTTC. Translated: CSAAGSRMDGYTF. This chain joins TRBV20-1 and TRBJ1-2; D remains unclear. Trimming took off 6 bases at V and 8 bases at J, with 19 bases between the two ends. The CDR3 contains 13 residues. Germline CDR1 DFQATT, CDR2 SNEGSKA (reference sequence).

The chain joins TRBV6-6 to TRBJ1-1, with D perhaps matching TRBD1 (5 bases). The CDR3 loop spans 12 amino acids. Germline V CDR1 and CDR2: MNHNY, SVGAGI (reference sequence). Trimming took off 7 bases at V and 11 bases at J, with 17 bases between the two ends. CDR3: CASTWEGRGAFF. The DNA for the CDR3 is TGTGCCAGCACCTGGGAGGGGCGGGGTGCTTTCTTT.

This clonotype was picked up many times. The chain links TRBV12-3 or TRBV12-4 to TRBJ1-2; D ambiguous. The CDR3 is made up of 11 amino acids. Trimming took off 3 bases at V and 7 bases at J, with 6 bases between the two ends. The CDR3 sequence: CASSFLGGYTF. The CDR3 DNA reads TGTGCCAGCAGTTTTTTGGGTGGCTACACCTTC.

A few counts support this clonotype. The chain has TRBV5-1 and TRBJ1-1; possibly TRBD1 for D (5 bases). The CDR3 consists of 12 residues. Germline loops: CDR1 SGHRS, CDR2 YFSETQ. V dropped 6 bases and J dropped 7 bases, with 13 bases sitting between them. The CDR3 loop reads CASKPQGGEAFF. CDR3 nucleotides: TGCGCCAGCAAGCCCCAGGGAGGTGAAGCTTTCTTT.

This clonotype appeared many times. The gene calls are TRBV12-3 or TRBV12-4 and TRBJ2-7; TRBD1 aligns across 7 bases. J gave up 3 bases and V 6 bases, and 11 bases lay outside the gene matches. The CDR3 consists of 15 residues. CDR3 bases: TGTGCCAGCAGAAAGGGGGCCGAGGACCACTACGAGCAGTACTTC. Its translation: CASRKGAEDHYEQYF.

This clonotype has only a few counts. The rearrangement links TRBV11-2 to TRBJ2-1; D possibly corresponds to TRBD2 (5 bases). The CDR3 covers 12 residues. Germline V gene lookup returns CDR1 SGHAT and CDR2 FQNNGV. Trimming stripped 8 bases from V and 3 bases from J, with 8 bases between. As DNA, the CDR3 is TGTGCCAGCGTCGCGGGCTACAATGAGCAGTTCTTC. It codes for CASVAGYNEQFF.

This clonotype came up many times. The J gene is TRBJ1-5, the V gene TRBV20-1; maybe TRBD1 (6 bases). Between the trimmed V and J ends, which lost 3 bases and 11 bases, there was a span of 23 bases. Germline V lookup: CDR1 DFQATT, CDR2 SNEGSKA (reference sequence). The CDR3 contains 15 residues. The CDR3 here is CSASQGKGITGAQHF. In DNA form, the CDR3 reads TGCAGTGCTAGCCAGGGGAAAGGGATAACGGGGGCCCAGCATTTT.